A selection of T cell receptor beta chains follows, all from one sample in a study of cytomegalovirus exposure and HLA in healthy donors. Sequencing used immunoSEQ multiplex PCR; TCRdb keeps in-frame clones, though not all of them. The data show roughly 150,000 clones, roughly 90% seen once. Sequencing was carried out using PBMCs. The source is a woman aged 30 to 39 in good health and CMV-seronegative. Each CDR3 is given with its conserved first and last residue. D genes are given only for firm matches. Clone size is given for some rows only: seen once, a few or many times, or a class if the clone is expanded.

v_call	cdr3_length	j_call	d_call	clone_size	cdr3_nt	cdr3_aa
TRBV29-1	13	TRBJ1-1	.	.	TGCAGCGTCGCTGACAGGAAGAACACTGAAGCTTTCTTT	CSVADRKNTEAFF
TRBV7-2	15	TRBJ1-1	.	.	TGTGCCAGCAGCTTAGTCGACTCCGCAAACACTGAAGCTTTCTTT	CASSLVDSANTEAFF
TRBV9	13	TRBJ2-3	.	.	TGTGCCAGCAGCGTTCAAGGTCCAGATACGCAGTATTTT	CASSVQGPDTQYF
TRBV15	13	TRBJ1-1	.	once	TGTGCCACCAGCAGAAGACAGAGGACTGAAGCTTTCTTT	CATSRRQRTEAFF
TRBV5-6	16	TRBJ2-2	.	.	TGTGCCAGCAGCTTGACAGGGACAATATTAACCGGGGAGCTGTTTTTT	CASSLTGTILTGELFF
TRBV21-1	16	TRBJ2-1	.	.	TGTGCCAGCAGCAAATCGGGACTAGCGGCATACAATGAGCAGTTCTTC	CASSKSGLAAYNEQFF
TRBV2	15	TRBJ2-1	TRBD2	once	TGTGCCAGCAGGGTGGGACTAGCGGGAGTTAATGAGCAGTTCTTC	CASRVGLAGVNEQFF
TRBV5-6	14	TRBJ1-2	.	.	TGTGCCAGCAGCTTGTTGGGGGCCGCTGGTGGCTACACCTTC	CASSLLGAAGGYTF
TRBV15	14	TRBJ1-1	.	.	TGTGCCACCAGCAGAGCAGAACTAAGAAACGAAGCTTTCTTT	CATSRAELRNEAFF
TRBV4-3	17	TRBJ1-6	TRBD1	.	TGCGCCAGCAGCCAAGGCTACGGGACAGAGGACAATTCACCCCTCCACTTT	CASSQGYGTEDNSPLHF
TRBV29-1	13	TRBJ1-2	.	.	TGCAGCGTTGAAGAGTGGGGAAACTATGGCTACACCTTC	CSVEEWGNYGYTF
TRBV13	13	TRBJ1-1	.	.	TGTGCCAGCAGCCCGAGGGGGAACACTGAAGCTTTCTTT	CASSPRGNTEAFF
TRBV6-5	14	TRBJ2-7	.	.	TGTGCCAGCAGTGAACTCCGGGACACCGGAGAGCAGTACTTC	CASSELRDTGEQYF
TRBV6-6	14	TRBJ2-7	TRBD1	.	TGTGCCAGCAGTTACAACAGGGGTTTAAACGAGCAGTACTTC	CASSYNRGLNEQYF
TRBV6-1	10	TRBJ1-1	.	.	TGTGCCAGCAGGAACACTGAAGCTTTCTTT	CASRNTEAFF
TRBV11-2	14	TRBJ2-1	.	.	TGTGCCAGCAGCTTCCAACCTAATAACGGGGAGCAGTTCTTC	CASSFQPNNGEQFF
TRBV11-2	14	TRBJ2-7	.	.	TGTGCCAGCAGCCCAAAGCCGGGGTCCTACGAGCAGTACTTC	CASSPKPGSYEQYF
TRBV6-5	16	TRBJ2-1	.	.	TGTGCCAGCAGTTTCATAGCGGAGAGCTCCTACAATGAGCAGTTCTTC	CASSFIAESSYNEQFF
TRBV7-6	16	TRBJ2-5	TRBD1	.	TGTGCCAGCAGTAATAGTCCGGGACAGGCCCAAGAGACCCAGTACTTC	CASSNSPGQAQETQYF
TRBV5-5	15	TRBJ1-5	.	once	TGTGCCAGCAGTCAACAACAGGGTCGCAATCAGCCCCAGCATTTT	CASSQQQGRNQPQHF
TRBV27	15	TRBJ2-1	TRBD2	.	TGTGCCAGCAGTTTCTTGGGACTAACTCTGGATGAGCAGTTCTTC	CASSFLGLTLDEQFF
TRBV5-1	15	TRBJ2-7	TRBD1	.	TGCGCCAGCAGAAGACAGGGTCTCGGGGCCTACGAGCAGTACTTC	CASRRQGLGAYEQYF
TRBV25-1	14	TRBJ1-6	.	few	TGTGCCAGCAGTGTGGGACAACTACATTCACCCCTCCACTTT	CASSVGQLHSPLHF
TRBV14	14	TRBJ2-1	TRBD2	few	TGTGCCAGCAGCCAAGTAAGAGCGGGAGATAGCCAGTTCTTC	CASSQVRAGDSQFF
TRBV7-6	15	TRBJ1-1	TRBD1	.	TGTGCCAGCAGCCCAGGGGGGGCAGAATCCACTGAAGCTTTCTTT	CASSPGGAESTEAFF
TRBV28	14	TRBJ2-5	.	.	TGTGCCAGCAGCACGAACAGGGTGGGCGAGACCCAGTACTTC	CASSTNRVGETQYF
TRBV7-2	17	TRBJ2-7	TRBD2	.	TGTGCCAGCAGCTTAGAGTACAGGACTAGCGGGAGAGACGAGCAGTACTTC	CASSLEYRTSGRDEQYF
TRBV18	11	TRBJ1-5	.	.	TGTGCCAGCTCACCAGGGGGGCCCCAGCATTTT	CASSPGGPQHF
TRBV10-3	15	TRBJ1-5	.	.	TGTGCCATCAGCGAGGCGGGCCAGGACAATCAGCCCCAGCATTTT	CAISEAGQDNQPQHF
TRBV10-3	14	TRBJ1-3	.	.	TGTGCCATCAGTGAGGCAGGGACTGGAAACACCATATATTTT	CAISEAGTGNTIYF
TRBV5-1	15	TRBJ2-5	.	.	TGCGCCAGCAGCACCGGACTACGACAACAAGAGACCCAGTACTTC	CASSTGLRQQETQYF
TRBV4-3	13	TRBJ1-4	.	.	TGCGCCAGCTCGACTGCAACTAATGAAAAACTGTTTTTT	CASSTATNEKLFF
TRBV6-6	12	TRBJ1-1	.	few	TGTGCCAGCAGCCAGGTCGGAAAGGAAGCTTTCTTT	CASSQVGKEAFF
TRBV4-1	16	TRBJ1-1	.	.	TGCGCCAGCAGCCCCAACTCGGCTCAGGGTTGGACTGAAGCTTTCTTT	CASSPNSAQGWTEAFF
TRBV28	15	TRBJ1-1	.	.	TGTGCCAGCAGTTTCCCACACCGCGGGAACACTGAAGCTTTCTTT	CASSFPHRGNTEAFF